This section outlines one T cell receptor beta chain sequence together with its context. TCRdb re-derived calls from the RT-PCR reads in MiXCR, one entry per CDR3 protein. The repertoire holds some 11,000 distinct CDR3 sequences, with under 25% as singletons. CDR1 is DFQATT, CDR2 SNEGSKA, per germline (reference sequence). The CDR3 sequence is 14 residues long. The data stem from a study of patients and donors after allogeneic stem cell transplantation. Input material: blood, either unsorted or a sorted T cell fraction (not recorded which). The rearrangement links TRBV20-1 to TRBJ1-4; no clear D gene. The receptor's source is a human donor who was either an allogeneic HSCT recipient or a stem cell or donor lymphocyte infusion donor (not recorded which). It is not recorded whose cells these are; they may come from a transplant donor. The CDR3 loop is CRAGRTATNEKLFF. The CDR3 coding sequence is TGCAGGGCGGGCAGGACCGCAACTAATGAAAAACTGTTTTTT.